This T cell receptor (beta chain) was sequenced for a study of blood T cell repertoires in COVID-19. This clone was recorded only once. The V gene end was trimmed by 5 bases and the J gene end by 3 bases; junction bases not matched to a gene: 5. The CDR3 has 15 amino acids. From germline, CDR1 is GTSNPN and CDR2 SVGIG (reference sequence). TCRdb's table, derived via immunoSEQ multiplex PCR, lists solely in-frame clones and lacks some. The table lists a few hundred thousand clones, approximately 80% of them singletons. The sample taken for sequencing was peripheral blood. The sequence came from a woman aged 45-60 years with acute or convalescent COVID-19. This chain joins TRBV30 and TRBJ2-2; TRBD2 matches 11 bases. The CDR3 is CAWASGRSHTGELFF. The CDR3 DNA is TGTGCCTGGGCTAGCGGGAGGAGTCACACCGGGGAGCTGTTTTTT.